The 27 T cell receptor beta chains in this list originate from one sample, sequenced in a study of T cell responses to AZD1222 COVID-19 vaccine. Profiling relied on immunoSEQ multiplex PCR, and the TCRdb table lists in-frame clones only, not all of them. Altogether fewer than 90,000 clones are present, 70% to 90% being singletons, with the ten largest covering roughly a tenth. Sequences were derived from peripheral blood, sampled on day 0 of AZD1222 vaccination. The origin of the receptors is an adult in good health.

The chain's CDR3 is CASSLAGVGGADTQYF. For the CDR3, the DNA is TGTGCCAGCAGCTTAGCGGGGGTCGGGGGGGCAGATACGCAGTATTTT. The chain carries TRBV7-2 and TRBJ2-3; TRBD2 agrees at 8 bases. CDR1 SGHTA and CDR2 FQGNSA come from the germline V gene. The CDR3 is made up of 16 amino acids. J gave up 4 bases and V 0 bases, and 6 bases lay outside the gene matches.

This rearrangement joins TRBV6-1 to TRBJ2-2; D gene ambiguous. CDR1 and CDR2 (germline): MNHNS, SASEGT. The ends were cut back, 2 bases at V and 0 bases at J, with 7 bases in the middle. The CDR3 loop spans 15 amino acids. The CDR3 reads CASSESWTNTGELFF. In DNA, the CDR3 is TGTGCCAGCAGTGAATCATGGACGAACACCGGGGAGCTGTTTTTT.

The genes are TRBV5-1 and TRBJ2-1; TRBD1 might be the D (6 bases). The V end lost 4 bases, the J end lost 7 bases, and 21 bases lay between the germline ends. In germline, CDR1 is SGHRS, CDR2 YFSETQ. The CDR3 has 16 residues. CDR3 sequence: CASSLGARGVGNEQFF. CDR3 nucleotide sequence: TGCGCCAGCAGCCTGGGGGCTAGGGGAGTAGGAAATGAGCAGTTCTTC.

This clone has just one count. This chain joins TRBV25-1 and TRBJ1-2; TRBD1 agrees at 7 bases. Germline V gene sequence: CDR1 MGHDK, CDR2 SYGVNS. This CDR3 has 16 residues. The V segment lost 0 bases and the J segment 0 bases; nucleotides outside the gene matches: 4. The CDR3 DNA follows: TGTGCCAGCAGTGAATACCGAACAGGGGCTAACTATGGCTACACCTTC. Encoded protein: CASSEYRTGANYGYTF.

This clone was found once. The rearrangement joins TRBV6-5 to TRBJ1-5, with 7 bases aligning to TRBD1. The length of the CDR3 is 15 residues. J was trimmed by 3 bases and V by 5 bases; bases with no gene match: 7. CDR1 is MNHEY and CDR2 is SVGAGI in the germline V gene. This CDR3 is CASSIGTEANQPQHF. CDR3 nucleotides: TGTGCCAGCAGTATCGGGACAGAGGCCAATCAGCCCCAGCATTTT.

The chain joins TRBV6-5 to TRBJ1-5; 10 bases align to TRBD1. Trimming took 5 bases from V and 4 from J; bases not matched to a gene: 5. The CDR3 is 15 amino acids. Germline CDR1 is MNHEY and CDR2 is SVGAGI. The CDR3 sequence is CASSPGQGNNQPQHF. In DNA, the CDR3 is TGTGCCAGCAGTCCGGGACAGGGGAATAATCAGCCCCAGCATTTT.

This chain links TRBV7-2 with TRBJ2-7; D ambiguous. Germline CDR1 is SGHTA and CDR2 is FQGNSA. The CDR3 runs 14 residues. Trimming removed 5 bases at V and 3 bases at J, with 14 bases between. CDR3: CASSLSPTIYEQYF. The CDR3 bases are TGTGCCAGCAGCCTCTCCCCTACCATCTACGAGCAGTACTTC.

This chain uses TRBV5-1 with TRBJ2-4, with no clear D. V was shortened by 3 bases and J by 0 bases, with 7 bases between the two germline ends. The length of the CDR3 is 14 residues. Germline V CDR1 and CDR2: SGHRS, YFSETQ. For the CDR3, the DNA is TGCGCCAGCAGCTCCGCCGTAGCCAAAAACATTCAGTACTTC. Translation gives CASSSAVAKNIQYF.

This sequence joins TRBV6-5 and TRBJ2-3; D possibly uses TRBD1 or TRBD2 (5 bases each). Trimming took off 5 bases at V and 7 bases at J, with 13 bases between the two ends. From germline, CDR1 is MNHEY and CDR2 SVGAGI. This CDR3 region has 13 residues. The CDR3 nucleotides are TGTGCCAGCAGTAAAAAGGGACGTAATACGCAGTATTTT. Its protein is CASSKKGRNTQYF.

V and J are TRBV29-1 and TRBJ2-3, with a tentative D call TRBD1 (5 bases). This CDR3 has 15 amino acids. The V and J ends lost 1 base and 1 base respectively, with 12 bases between them. Looked up from germline, CDR1 is SQVTM and CDR2 is ANQGSEA. CDR3 in amino acids: CSVEGQGVGTDTQYF. Written as DNA, the CDR3 is TGCAGCGTTGAAGGGCAGGGTGTTGGCACAGATACGCAGTATTTT.

This chain links TRBV18 with TRBJ1-2; D gene unclear. Trimming pared 2 bases from V and 8 bases from J, leaving 12 bases between. This CDR3 region has 13 residues. The germline V gene has CDR1 KGHSH and CDR2 LQKENI. CDR3 sequence (DNA): TGTGCCAGCTCACCAGATTCAGGCCTCGGCTACACCTTC. Its translation is CASSPDSGLGYTF.

This sequence joins TRBV10-3 and TRBJ2-1; TRBD2 aligns across 8 bases. This CDR3 has 20 residues. Germline-derived CDR1 and CDR2 are ENHRY and SYGVKD. With 2 bases clipped from V and 3 bases from J, the junction kept 18 bases outside the gene matches. CDR3 in DNA: TGTGCCATCAGTGAGCCTCAAGGGAGGACTAGCCGACAGGTCTACAATGAGCAGTTCTTC. Translating it yields CAISEPQGRTSRQVYNEQFF.

The chain recombines TRBV29-1 with TRBJ2-1; 7 bases align to TRBD1. Trimming took 1 base from V and 0 from J; bases not matched to a gene: 9. CDR3 length equals 17 residues. Per germline, CDR1 SQVTM and CDR2 ANQGSEA. CDR3 protein: CSVEGYDRQGSYNEQFF. CDR3 coding DNA: TGCAGCGTTGAAGGGTACGACCGACAGGGCTCCTACAATGAGCAGTTCTTC.

The CDR3 protein is CASSVAQGGSYEQYF. The CDR3 DNA sequence: TGTGCCAGCAGCGTAGCCCAGGGGGGTTCCTACGAGCAGTACTTC. The chain uses TRBV9 and TRBJ2-7; perhaps TRBD1 as D (7 bases). Looked up from germline, CDR1 is SGDLS and CDR2 is YYNGEE. Trimming cost V 0 bases and J 1 base, with 11 bases left between them. CDR3 length: 15 amino acids.

This clone was counted between two and nine times. The V and J genes are TRBV5-1 and TRBJ2-7; 9 nucleotides align to TRBD1. This CDR3 spans 14 amino acids. V dropped 4 bases and J dropped 3; count of bases not matched to a gene: 5. Germline V gene sequence: CDR1 SGHRS, CDR2 YFSETQ. The CDR3 spells CASSPGTGIYEQYV. CDR3 nucleotides: TGCGCCAGCAGCCCCGGGACAGGGATCTACGAGCAGTACGTC.

V and J are TRBV18 and TRBJ2-7; TRBD2 matches 11 bases. This CDR3 comprises 16 residues. The germline gives CDR1 KGHSH, CDR2 LQKENI. The junction had 9 bases not matched to a gene; V was cut back by 3 bases and J by 5 bases. The CDR3 reads CASSPNASGGPDEQYV. The CDR3 DNA follows: TGTGCCAGCTCACCCAACGCTAGCGGGGGGCCCGACGAGCAGTACGTC.

The chain combines TRBV19 with TRBJ1-1; the D gene is possibly TRBD1 (5 bases). V dropped 4 bases and J dropped 4 bases, with 13 bases sitting between them. Germline V gives CDR1 LNHDA, CDR2 SQIVND (reference sequence). The CDR3 is made up of 14 amino acids. CDR3 nucleotide sequence: TGTGCCAGTAGTAGTGGTGGGGGGGGCACTGAAGCTTTCTTT. It is translated as CASSSGGGGTEAFF.

V and J are TRBV10-3 and TRBJ2-1; TRBD2 matches 9 bases. The V gene's germline CDR1 is ENHRY and CDR2 SYGVKD. V dropped 7 bases and J dropped 9; count of bases not matched to a gene: 13. The CDR3 consists of 15 residues. This chain's CDR3 is CAITNKERGEGEQFF. The CDR3 DNA follows: TGTGCCATCACTAATAAGGAGCGGGGGGAGGGTGAGCAGTTCTTC.

This chain uses TRBV12-3 or TRBV12-4 with TRBJ2-7, with D perhaps given as TRBD1 or TRBD2 (6 bases each). V was shortened by 8 bases and J by 9 bases, with 20 bases between the two germline ends. This CDR3 spans 13 amino acids. The CDR3 DNA follows: TGTGCCAGCCAGGAGGGGGGCCTTCGGGGGCAGTACTTC. Its translation: CASQEGGLRGQYF.

V and J are TRBV19 and TRBJ2-3, with D perhaps TRBD1 (6 bases). V was cut by 1 base and J by 1 base, with 6 bases left in between. CDR3 length equals 14 residues. Germline lookup yields CDR1 LNHDA and CDR2 SQIVND (reference sequence). CDR3 region: CASSIGQGTDTQYF. The CDR3 DNA reads as TGTGCCAGTAGTATAGGACAGGGCACAGATACGCAGTATTTT. Using reference TRBV19 and TRBJ2-3 for the parts outside the CDR3, the full variable domain is DGGITQSPKYLFRKEGQNVTLSCEQNLNHDAMYWYRQDPGQGLRLIYYSQIVNDFQKGDIAEGYSVSREKKESFPLTVTSAQKNPTAFYLCASSIGQGTDTQYFGPGTRLTVL.

The chain couples TRBV29-1 to TRBJ2-5; 9 bases line up with TRBD1. There are 14 residues in the CDR3. The germline CDR1 and CDR2 sequences are SQVTM and ANQGSEA. J was trimmed by 7 bases and V by 4 bases; bases with no gene match: 10. The CDR3: CSVAGQGKRVTQYF. The CDR3 nucleotides read TGCAGCGTTGCCGGACAGGGGAAAAGGGTGACCCAGTACTTC.

The genes are TRBV10-1 and TRBJ2-3, with unresolved D. Trimming left V 6 bases short and J 1 base short, with 8 bases between. The germline V gene has CDR1 WNHNN and CDR2 SYGVQD (reference sequence). The CDR3 has 13 amino acids. The CDR3 sequence is CASSSSGTDTQYF. The DNA for the CDR3 is TGCGCCAGCAGCTCTTCGGGCACAGATACGCAGTATTTT.

This chain links TRBV7-8 with TRBJ2-1; 7 nucleotides align to TRBD2. The CDR3 is 16 amino acids. The V gene end was trimmed by 1 base and the J gene end by 2 bases; junction bases not matched to a gene: 5. Germline-derived CDR1 and CDR2 are SGHVS and FQNEAQ. CDR3 in amino acids: CASSLGGGGPYNEQFF. The DNA of the CDR3 is TGTGCCAGCAGCTTAGGGGGCGGGGGACCCTACAATGAGCAGTTCTTC.

The chain combines TRBV18 with TRBJ1-3; no clear D gene. CDR1 and CDR2 from the germline V gene are KGHSH and LQKENI. V was trimmed by 3 bases and J by 4 bases, leaving 1 base between them. The CDR3 totals 11 residues. The CDR3 spells CASSPGNTIYF. The CDR3 coding sequence is TGTGCCAGCTCACCGGGAAACACCATATATTTT.

This rearrangement joins TRBV5-1 to TRBJ2-1, with a weak D call TRBD1 (6 bases). The CDR3 spans 13 residues. Germline V lookup: CDR1 SGHRS, CDR2 YFSETQ. V was clipped by 2 bases and J by 12 bases, with 15 bases between them. The CDR3 DNA sequence: TGCGCCAGCAGCTTTTCAGGGGCTGGGGGGCAGTTCTTC. Translating it yields CASSFSGAGGQFF.

The V and J genes are TRBV27 and TRBJ2-1; 10 nucleotides line up with TRBD2. V lost 8 bases to trimming and J lost 4 bases; unmatched junction nucleotides: 8. CDR1 is MNHEY and CDR2 is SMNVEV in the germline V gene (reference sequence). The CDR3 has 15 residues. CDR3 sequence reads: CASSRGAGGYNEQFF. The DNA of the CDR3 is TGTGCCAGCTCCCGGGGAGCGGGAGGGTACAATGAGCAGTTCTTC.

The V and J genes are TRBV10-2 and TRBJ2-7, with 8 bases aligning to TRBD2. Germline lookup yields CDR1 WSHSY and CDR2 SAAADI. The length of the CDR3 is 15 residues. The trim removed 7 bases at V and 1 base at J, leaving 9 bases unmatched. The CDR3 loop is CASTPGGGGSYEQYV. In DNA form, the CDR3 reads TGCGCCAGCACCCCGGGGGGCGGGGGGTCCTACGAGCAGTACGTC.